Listed below are T cell receptor beta chains from one sample, sequenced in a study of OX40 agonist ivuxolimab in advanced cancers. Generated by immunoSEQ multiplex PCR, the TCRdb table keeps only in-frame clones and is missing some. The sample consists of 73,000 or so clones, 70% to 90% of them appearing once. The sample was CD4+ or CD8+ T cells sorted from blood, taken in a trial of the OX40 agonist ivuxolimab. These receptors all come from an adult with an advanced solid tumor such as melanoma, head and neck, liver or kidney cancer. Each CDR3 is given with its conserved first and last residue. A D gene is named only where the DNA matches it firmly. Only some rows state a clone size, as once, few, many or a class for expanded clones.

v_call: TRBV6-1; clone_size: NA; j_call: TRBJ1-2; d_call: NA; cdr3_aa: CASRGGRDYNYGYTF; cdr3_nt: TGTGCCAGCAGGGGAGGTCGGGATTATAACTATGGCTACACCTTC
v_call: TRBV5-1; clone_size: NA; j_call: TRBJ1-5; d_call: TRBD1; cdr3_aa: CASSLGQGAEQPQHF; cdr3_nt: TGCGCCAGCAGCTTGGGGCAGGGGGCAGAGCAGCCCCAGCATTTT
v_call: TRBV5-1; clone_size: NA; j_call: TRBJ2-2; d_call: TRBD1; cdr3_aa: CASSRGTGDTGELFF; cdr3_nt: TGCGCCAGCAGCCGGGGGACAGGGGACACCGGGGAGCTGTTTTTT
v_call: TRBV7-2; clone_size: few; j_call: TRBJ1-3; d_call: NA; cdr3_aa: CASSLSGGGAGNTIYF; cdr3_nt: TGTGCCAGCAGCTTAAGCGGGGGGGGCGCTGGAAACACCATATATTTT
v_call: TRBV6-5; clone_size: NA; j_call: TRBJ1-2; d_call: NA; cdr3_aa: CASSPTGVGGYTF; cdr3_nt: TGTGCCAGCAGTCCTACTGGGGTGGGTGGCTACACCTTC
v_call: TRBV5-4; clone_size: NA; j_call: TRBJ2-1; d_call: TRBD1; cdr3_aa: CASSQGGGRSYNEQFF; cdr3_nt: TGTGCCAGCAGCCAAGGGGGCGGGCGCTCCTACAATGAGCAGTTCTTC
v_call: TRBV10-3; clone_size: once; j_call: TRBJ1-4; d_call: NA; cdr3_aa: CAISDQGWKLFF; cdr3_nt: TGTGCCATCAGTGACCAGGGTTGGAAACTGTTTTTT
v_call: TRBV18; clone_size: NA; j_call: TRBJ2-7; d_call: NA; cdr3_aa: CASSQQADRTSYEQYF; cdr3_nt: TGTGCCAGCTCACAACAAGCGGACAGAACATCCTACGAGCAGTACTTC
v_call: TRBV7-2; clone_size: NA; j_call: TRBJ2-3; d_call: NA; cdr3_aa: CASSLGASTDTQYF; cdr3_nt: TGTGCCAGCAGCTTGGGGGCTAGCACAGATACGCAGTATTTT
v_call: TRBV4-3; clone_size: NA; j_call: TRBJ2-3; d_call: NA; cdr3_aa: CASSQDWRQGGPDTQYF; cdr3_nt: TGCGCCAGCAGCCAAGATTGGAGGCAGGGAGGCCCAGATACGCAGTATTTT
v_call: TRBV10-3; clone_size: NA; j_call: TRBJ1-5; d_call: NA; cdr3_aa: CAISSGTKNNQPQHF; cdr3_nt: TGTGCCATCAGTTCCGGGACAAAAAACAATCAGCCCCAGCATTTT
v_call: TRBV5-4; clone_size: NA; j_call: TRBJ2-1; d_call: TRBD2; cdr3_aa: CASSLVAASGGADEQFF; cdr3_nt: TGTGCCAGCAGCTTGGTGGCGGCTAGCGGGGGGGCGGATGAGCAGTTCTTC
v_call: TRBV7-9; clone_size: NA; j_call: TRBJ1-5; d_call: NA; cdr3_aa: CASSSGTRNQPQHF; cdr3_nt: TGTGCCAGCAGTTCCGGGACCCGCAATCAGCCCCAGCATTTT
v_call: TRBV2; clone_size: NA; j_call: TRBJ2-7; d_call: NA; cdr3_aa: CASRYSSYEQYF; cdr3_nt: TGTGCCAGCAGGTACAGCTCCTACGAGCAGTACTTC
v_call: TRBV6-6; clone_size: NA; j_call: TRBJ1-1; d_call: NA; cdr3_aa: CASNSWLGTEAFF; cdr3_nt: TGTGCCAGCAACTCCTGGTTAGGCACTGAAGCTTTCTTT
v_call: TRBV27; clone_size: NA; j_call: TRBJ2-7; d_call: TRBD1; cdr3_aa: CASKLGQGAYEQYF; cdr3_nt: TGTGCCAGCAAACTGGGACAGGGGGCCTACGAGCAGTACTTC
v_call: TRBV11-2; clone_size: once; j_call: TRBJ2-4; d_call: NA; cdr3_aa: CASSLDGTKNIQYF; cdr3_nt: TGTGCCAGCAGCTTAGACGGTACCAAAAACATTCAGTACTTC
v_call: TRBV30; clone_size: NA; j_call: TRBJ1-2; d_call: NA; cdr3_aa: CASRTLRQNYGYTF; cdr3_nt: TGTGCCTCGAGAACACTACGGCAAAACTATGGCTACACCTTC
v_call: TRBV6-5; clone_size: NA; j_call: TRBJ2-2; d_call: NA; cdr3_aa: CASSPGTTGELFF; cdr3_nt: TGTGCCAGCAGTCCCGGGACTACCGGGGAGCTGTTTTTT
v_call: TRBV29-1; clone_size: NA; j_call: TRBJ2-7; d_call: TRBD1; cdr3_aa: CSVTKTGDEQYF; cdr3_nt: TGCAGCGTTACAAAGACAGGGGACGAGCAGTACTTC
v_call: TRBV18; clone_size: NA; j_call: TRBJ1-1; d_call: NA; cdr3_aa: CASSLNPGEWTEAFF; cdr3_nt: TGTGCCAGCTCACTAAACCCAGGGGAGTGGACTGAAGCTTTCTTT
v_call: TRBV7-2; clone_size: NA; j_call: TRBJ2-2; d_call: NA; cdr3_aa: CASSTRHPTGELFF; cdr3_nt: TGTGCCAGCAGCACCCGACATCCCACCGGGGAGCTGTTTTTT
v_call: TRBV7-2; clone_size: NA; j_call: TRBJ2-2; d_call: TRBD2; cdr3_aa: CASSRATSGGTGELFF; cdr3_nt: TGTGCCAGCAGCCGAGCGACTAGCGGGGGAACCGGGGAGCTGTTTTTT
v_call: TRBV27; clone_size: few; j_call: TRBJ2-6; d_call: NA; cdr3_aa: CASSLSTGRGANVLTF; cdr3_nt: TGTGCCAGCAGTTTATCGACGGGGCGTGGGGCCAACGTCCTGACTTTC
v_call: TRBV7-6; clone_size: NA; j_call: TRBJ1-2; d_call: TRBD1; cdr3_aa: CASSLETGARGYTF; cdr3_nt: TGTGCCAGCAGCTTAGAGACAGGGGCGAGGGGCTACACCTTC
v_call: TRBV2; clone_size: NA; j_call: TRBJ2-1; d_call: NA; cdr3_aa: CASIMSLLSYNEQFF; cdr3_nt: TGTGCCAGCATCATGTCCCTACTTTCCTACAATGAGCAGTTCTTC
v_call: TRBV18; clone_size: NA; j_call: TRBJ1-2; d_call: TRBD1; cdr3_aa: CASSDPTGVYGYTF; cdr3_nt: TGTGCCAGCTCGGACCCCACAGGGGTTTATGGCTACACCTTC
v_call: TRBV6-5; clone_size: NA; j_call: TRBJ1-1; d_call: NA; cdr3_aa: CASTSRPEAAEAFF; cdr3_nt: TGTGCCAGCACATCACGCCCCGAGGCTGCTGAAGCTTTCTTT
v_call: TRBV29-1; clone_size: NA; j_call: TRBJ2-5; d_call: NA; cdr3_aa: CSVVWSPQETQYF; cdr3_nt: TGCAGCGTTGTGTGGTCTCCCCAAGAGACCCAGTACTTC
v_call: TRBV19; clone_size: NA; j_call: TRBJ1-6; d_call: NA; cdr3_aa: CASRDGPNSPLHF; cdr3_nt: TGTGCCAGTAGGGACGGACCTAATTCACCCCTCCACTTT
v_call: TRBV6-5; clone_size: NA; j_call: TRBJ2-7; d_call: TRBD1; cdr3_aa: CASSYRRQGAYEQYF; cdr3_nt: TGTGCCAGCAGTTACCGACGACAGGGGGCTTACGAGCAGTACTTC
v_call: TRBV30; clone_size: NA; j_call: TRBJ2-3; d_call: TRBD2; cdr3_aa: CAWSYSGGYTDTQYF; cdr3_nt: TGTGCCTGGAGTTATAGCGGGGGATACACAGATACGCAGTATTTT
v_call: TRBV19; clone_size: NA; j_call: TRBJ1-5; d_call: NA; cdr3_aa: CASSTDGGRQPQHF; cdr3_nt: TGTGCCAGTAGTACCGACGGGGGGCGTCAGCCCCAGCATTTT
v_call: TRBV12-5; clone_size: NA; j_call: TRBJ2-7; d_call: TRBD1; cdr3_aa: CASGSDRGLAYEQYF; cdr3_nt: TGTGCTAGTGGTTCCGACAGGGGGCTGGCCTACGAGCAGTACTTC
v_call: TRBV30; clone_size: few; j_call: TRBJ2-1; d_call: NA; cdr3_aa: CAWSGSAEGGEQFF; cdr3_nt: TGTGCCTGGAGTGGGAGTGCCGAGGGGGGTGAGCAGTTCTTC
v_call: TRBV4-2; clone_size: NA; j_call: TRBJ1-4; d_call: NA; cdr3_aa: CASSQAAADYEKLFF; cdr3_nt: TGTGCCAGCAGCCAAGCGGCGGCAGATTATGAAAAACTGTTTTTT
v_call: TRBV30; clone_size: NA; j_call: TRBJ1-2; d_call: NA; cdr3_aa: CAWSAQEYGYTF; cdr3_nt: TGTGCCTGGAGTGCACAGGAGTATGGCTACACCTTC
v_call: TRBV7-6; clone_size: few; j_call: TRBJ2-2; d_call: NA; cdr3_aa: CASSLNLRGGVNTGELFF; cdr3_nt: TGTGCCAGCAGCTTAAATTTGCGCGGGGGCGTGAACACCGGGGAGCTGTTTTTT
v_call: TRBV7-2; clone_size: NA; j_call: TRBJ2-3; d_call: TRBD2; cdr3_aa: CASSFRAGGPADTQYF; cdr3_nt: TGTGCCAGCAGCTTTCGGGCGGGGGGGCCGGCAGATACGCAGTATTTT
v_call: TRBV4-1; clone_size: NA; j_call: TRBJ1-1; d_call: TRBD1; cdr3_aa: CASSPAPGQGARTEAFF; cdr3_nt: TGCGCCAGCAGCCCGGCCCCGGGACAGGGGGCGCGGACTGAAGCTTTCTTT
v_call: TRBV2; clone_size: NA; j_call: TRBJ1-5; d_call: TRBD1; cdr3_aa: CASSWTGGNQPQHF; cdr3_nt: TGTGCCAGCAGCTGGACAGGGGGCAATCAGCCCCAGCATTTT
v_call: TRBV19; clone_size: NA; j_call: TRBJ2-1; d_call: TRBD2; cdr3_aa: CASSETSGGAGNEQFF; cdr3_nt: TGTGCCAGTAGCGAAACTAGCGGGGGGGCGGGCAATGAGCAGTTCTTC
v_call: TRBV30; clone_size: NA; j_call: TRBJ1-4; d_call: TRBD1; cdr3_aa: CAWDRGLTNEKLFF; cdr3_nt: TGTGCCTGGGACAGGGGGCTTACTAATGAAAAACTGTTTTTT
v_call: TRBV7-3; clone_size: NA; j_call: TRBJ2-3; d_call: NA; cdr3_aa: CASSPTPTDTQYF; cdr3_nt: TGTGCCAGCAGCCCCACCCCCACAGATACGCAGTATTTT
v_call: TRBV7-8; clone_size: NA; j_call: TRBJ1-2; d_call: TRBD1; cdr3_aa: CASSLEQGVGYGYTF; cdr3_nt: TGTGCCAGCAGCTTAGAGCAGGGGGTGGGGTATGGCTACACCTTC
v_call: TRBV7-2; clone_size: NA; j_call: TRBJ1-5; d_call: TRBD1; cdr3_aa: CASSSRQGDQPQHF; cdr3_nt: TGTGCCAGCAGCTCTCGACAGGGCGATCAGCCCCAGCATTTT
v_call: TRBV7-2; clone_size: once; j_call: TRBJ1-2; d_call: NA; cdr3_aa: CASSRPSGAFGYTF; cdr3_nt: TGTGCCAGCAGCCGCCCGTCAGGCGCTTTCGGCTACACCTTC